This TCR beta chain was documented in a study of cytomegalovirus exposure and HLA in healthy donors. A multiplex PCR was run with 60 Vbeta primers and 13 Jbeta primers. Sequenced by immunoSEQ multiplex PCR; TCRdb stores in-frame clones only, minus some. Here the sample spans 150,000 to 200,000 clones, over 70% being singletons. The CDR3 extends over 14 amino acids. Losses at the gene ends were 5 bases for V and 4 bases for J; bases not matched to a gene: 7. Germline V gene data show CDR1 as ENHRY and CDR2 as SYGVKD. The sample comprised PBMCs. The rearrangement links TRBV10-3 to TRBJ2-7; 8 bases match TRBD2. This sequence was found in a woman aged 25 to 45 in good health and CMV-seronegative. CDR3 residues: CAISFSGALYEQYF. Written as DNA, the CDR3 is TGTGCCATCAGTTTTAGCGGGGCACTTTACGAGCAGTACTTC.